The source of this T cell receptor beta chain is a study of T cell responses to AZD1222 COVID-19 vaccine. General study findings and limits: Donors were largely white British and mainly female; clonal diversity was possibly underestimated. Two AZD1222 doses significantly raised spike-specific TCR breadth and depth over controls. Regions left unmutated in variants are reportedly the target of nearly half of spike-specific TCRs.

There are 14 residues in the CDR3. Trimming removed 6 bases from V and 2 bases from J, with 13 bases in between. Germline V gene lookup returns CDR1 SGDLS and CDR2 YYNGEE. The assay was immunoSEQ multiplex PCR, and TCRdb's table has in-frame clones only and misses some. The data contain 80,000 to 95,000 clones, roughly 91% of them seen just once; the ten biggest clones take up approximately 2.8%. Note on this clone: Antigen: not known.

The receptor's source is an adult in good health. The rearrangement links TRBV9 to TRBJ2-3; D ambiguous. The starting material was peripheral blood, obtained on day 0 of MenACWY control vaccination. CDR3: CASNTAPSTDTQYF. The CDR3 DNA is TGTGCCAGCAACACGGCCCCCTCCACAGATACGCAGTATTTT.